Sequencing of this T cell receptor (beta chain) was carried out in a study of T-cell memory formation after mild COVID-19. As for the study in general: TCR clusters showed largely donor specificity.

Between the trimmed V and J ends, which lost 5 bases and 4 bases, there was a span of 12 bases. The germline V gene has CDR1 DFQATT and CDR2 SNEGSKA (reference sequence). The CDR3 totals 14 residues. TCRdb re-called the 5' RACE reads through MiXCR, storing one row per CDR3 protein. The sample holds about 130,000 distinct CDR3 sequences, about 6% seen once. This clonotype was found a few times. The antigen is unknown. General study results and limits: Contracting clones localized mainly to CM and EM when CD4+ and mainly to EMRA when CD8+. Pre-infection memory harbored some responding clones, suggesting cross-reactive memory joined.

The clonotype comes from an adult woman who had mild COVID-19 (a few samples of this study predate the infection). Cell type and time point are not known. The sequenced material came from PBMCs or a T cell subset sorted from them (not recorded which). The chain links TRBV20-1 to TRBJ2-6; D is ambiguous. For the CDR3, the DNA is TGCAGTGCTGCCACAAGATCAGGGGCCAACGTCCTGACTTTC. Encoded protein: CSAATRSGANVLTF.